This T cell receptor beta chain was recovered during a study of blood T cell repertoires in COVID-19. The overall study: Collection of acute and convalescent COVID-19 samples took place in the United States, Italy and Spain. The analysed material was cDNA or gDNA that came from T cells, B-cell-depleted T cells, or PBMCs.

The CDR3 extends over 14 amino acids. Trimming shortened V by 8 bases and J by 7 bases, and 18 bases separated the two germline ends. Germline CDR1 is MDHEN and CDR2 is SYDVKM. Source study methods: Nucleated cell counts were estimated from reference gene primer amplification. Profiled with immunoSEQ multiplex PCR; TCRdb holds only in-frame clones, not every one. V and J calls and clone size are those listed in that table; D and trimming were worked out from the DNA. The repertoire includes 110,000 or so clones, over 65% of them detected once, and roughly 5.6% sits in the top ten. This clone was observed once.

This sequence joins TRBV28 and TRBJ1-5, with D hard to call. The receptor comes from a man between 65 and 85 years old with acute or convalescent COVID-19. The sequencing sample was made of peripheral blood. The CDR3 here is CASALPGMRQPQHF. In DNA form, the CDR3 reads TGTGCCAGCGCCCTACCGGGGATGAGACAGCCCCAGCATTTT.